The present TCR beta chain was sequenced within a study of cytomegalovirus exposure and HLA in healthy donors. The V and J ends lost 2 bases and 0 bases, in that order; junction bases with no gene match: 8. Germline V CDR1 and CDR2: LGHNA, YNFKEQ. The CDR3 has 18 residues. The PCR made use of 60 Vbeta and 13 Jbeta primers. Sequenced by immunoSEQ multiplex PCR; TCRdb stores in-frame clones only, minus some. The sample yields 85,000 to 130,000 clones, more than 65% seen once. The TCR comes from a woman aged 18-29 years in good health and CMV-seropositive. Sequencing input: PBMCs. The chain recombines TRBV4-2 with TRBJ1-5; TRBD1 matches 9 bases. In DNA, the CDR3 is TGTGCCAGCAGCCAACGGGACAGGGAGGGGTATAGCAATCAGCCCCAGCATTTT. As protein: CASSQRDREGYSNQPQHF.